This entry is about one TCR beta chain. Its antigen remains unidentified. Base qualities are not provided; no much larger clone lies one nucleotide away. These data come from a study of CD8 T cells in Susac syndrome (dated by TCRdb to between 2018 and 2020). About the investigation overall: The study used repertoire sequencing to test whether antigen drove CD8+ T cell activation and differentiation in Susac syndrome. CD8+ T cell repertoire clonality was compared between more than ten healthy donors, roughly 14 Susac syndrome patients and 15 multiple sclerosis patients. The paper as a whole reports these results and caveats: The number of individuals in the TCR sequencing and HLA analysis was recognized as being relatively small.

High-throughput TCR beta sequencing profiled peripheral blood CD8+ and CD4+ T cells from healthy donors, Susac syndrome patients and multiple sclerosis patients. Multiple sclerosis controls were treatment-naive patients with stable or active relapsing-remitting disease fulfilling revised McDonald criteria. Bulk CD8+ and CD4+ T cells were purified by magnetic negative isolation, while CD8+ TEMRA cells were enriched using FACS. Blood was collected in EDTA tubes and processed within 24 hours, with PBMCs isolated through density gradient centrifugation. PBMCs intended for TCR sequencing were cryopreserved in liquid nitrogen and thawed later in a water bath at 37 degrees C. The sorted or isolated CD4+, CD8+ and CD8+ TEMRA cells reached a purity of at least 90%. From the cysteine through the phenylalanine, the CDR3 covers 15 amino acids. Only the CDR3 DNA is retained, 45 bases long and in frame from the first base. V and J are truncated by 5 bases and 10 bases respectively, leaving an intervening sequence of 21 bases. In the germline V gene, CDR1 corresponds to MDHEN and CDR2 to SYDVKM.

RNA was extracted using the RNeasy kit, and 0.5 to 1 microgram was reverse transcribed with random hexamers. TCR beta CDR3 regions were amplified with the immunoSEQ multiplex PCR assay covering 54 Vbeta and 13 Jbeta segments. PCR amplification bias was corrected using a synthetic template baseline for primer optimization and computational correction. The paper's processing steps were these. Reads were annotated to V, D and J genes according to IMGT and were analyzed with immunoSEQ Analyzer, with only productive sequences retained. To calculate clonality, Shannon entropy was normalized by log2 of the number of productive unique sequences and then subtracted from one. For each patient and control, public and private clones were evaluated within the 100 most prevalent clones. Clones were defined as Susac-specific if absent from the healthy and MS cohorts, from roughly 1,100 published viral clones and from other ImmuneACCESS disease sequences. TCRdb took the public reads, trimmed them with fastp at Q25, ran MiXCR for clone calling and kept in-frame beta chains. Each record represents a unique CDR3 protein, reported with the most common genes and DNA among its rows. TCRdb's processing, not the authors' own work, is the source of the V and J calls. Within this sample are 250,000 to 350,000 distinct CDR3 sequences, with roughly 84% of them counted one time only. The ten largest clones represent about 0.11% of the sample.

The sequence derives from a human donor with multiple sclerosis. In this chain, TRBV28 is recombined with TRBJ1-5, with TRBD1 tentatively as D gene (5 bases match). The sequencing sample was made of CD8+ T cells from PBMCs. The CDR3 amino acid sequence is: CASSHPFGAVSPQHF. The nucleotide sequence reads as follows: TGTGCCAGCAGTCACCCCTTTGGGGCCGTTAGTCCCCAGCATTTT.